This TCR beta chain was sequenced for a study of siplizumab effects on memory and regulatory T cells. Per the germline V gene, CDR1 is SGHRS and CDR2 is YFSETQ. The ends were cut back, 0 bases at V and 9 bases at J, with 22 bases in the middle. The CDR3 is made up of 17 amino acids. The method was immunoSEQ multiplex PCR; TCRdb's version includes in-frame clones alone and lacks a portion of them. In the table there are some 100,000 clones, 94% of which are singletons. The gene calls are TRBV5-1 and TRBJ2-1; tentatively, D is TRBD2 (7 bases). The clonotype was recovered from a human donor in good health. The sample consisted of Tregs sorted from blood. The CDR3 DNA is TGCGCCAGCAGCTTGGAGGCTTGGGGGAGGGGGAACACTGAGCAGTTCTTC. This sequence encodes CASSLEAWGRGNTEQFF.